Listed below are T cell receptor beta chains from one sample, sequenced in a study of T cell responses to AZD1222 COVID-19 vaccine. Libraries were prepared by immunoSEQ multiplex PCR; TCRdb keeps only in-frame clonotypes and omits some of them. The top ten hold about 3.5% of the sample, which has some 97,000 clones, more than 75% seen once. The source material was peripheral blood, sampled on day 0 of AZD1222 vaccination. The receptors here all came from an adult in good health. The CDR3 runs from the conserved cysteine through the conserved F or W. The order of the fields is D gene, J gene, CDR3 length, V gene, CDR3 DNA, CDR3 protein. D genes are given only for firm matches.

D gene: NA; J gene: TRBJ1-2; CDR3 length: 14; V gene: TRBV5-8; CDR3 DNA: TGTGCCAGCAGCTTTTATGTGCACGGCTATGGCTACACCTTC; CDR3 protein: CASSFYVHGYGYTF
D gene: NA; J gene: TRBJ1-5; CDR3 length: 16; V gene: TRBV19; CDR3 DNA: TGTGCCAGCCAAATAACTGGCCAAGGGGTTCATCAGCCCCAGCATTTT; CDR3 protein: CASQITGQGVHQPQHF
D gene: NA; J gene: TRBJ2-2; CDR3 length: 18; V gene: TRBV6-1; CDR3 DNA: TGTGCCAGCAGTGACCCGGGGGGCCCTCAGAGTCACACCGGGGAGCTGTTTTTT; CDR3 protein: CASSDPGGPQSHTGELFF
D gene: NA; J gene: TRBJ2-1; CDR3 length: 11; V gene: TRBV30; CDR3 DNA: TGTGCCTGGACCAAGAGCGGTCGGTGGTTCTTC; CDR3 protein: CAWTKSGRWFF
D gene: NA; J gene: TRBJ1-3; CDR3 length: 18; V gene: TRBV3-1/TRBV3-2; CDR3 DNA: TGTGCCAGCAGCCAAGATCTCGACTTAGGGGGGACTGGAAACACCATATATTTT; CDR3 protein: CASSQDLDLGGTGNTIYF
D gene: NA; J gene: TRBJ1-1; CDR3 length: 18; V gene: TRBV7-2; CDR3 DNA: TGTGCCAGCAGCTTAGCGCGATTGGGGGCGCGGGGGGACACTGAAGCTTTCTTT; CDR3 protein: CASSLARLGARGDTEAFF
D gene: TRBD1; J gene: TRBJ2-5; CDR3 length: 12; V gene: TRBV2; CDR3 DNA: TGTGCCAGCCTGGGACAGCAAGAGACCCAGTACTTC; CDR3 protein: CASLGQQETQYF
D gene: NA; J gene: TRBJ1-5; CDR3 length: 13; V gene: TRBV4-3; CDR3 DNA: TGCGCCAGCGCGGTAAGGGGGAATCAGCCCCAGCATTTT; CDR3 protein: CASAVRGNQPQHF
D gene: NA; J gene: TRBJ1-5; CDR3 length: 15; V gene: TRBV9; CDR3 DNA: TGTGCCAGCAGCACCCGCGGTGATAGCAATCAGCCCCAGCATTTT; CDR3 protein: CASSTRGDSNQPQHF
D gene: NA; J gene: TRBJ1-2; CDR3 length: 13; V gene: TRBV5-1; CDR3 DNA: TGCGCCAGCAGTACAGTCAGGGGAGGTGGCTACACCTTC; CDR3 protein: CASSTVRGGGYTF
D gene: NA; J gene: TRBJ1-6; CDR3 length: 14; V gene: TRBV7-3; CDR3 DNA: TGTGCCAGCAGCTGGGGGCGGTATAATTCACCCCTCCACTTT; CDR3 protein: CASSWGRYNSPLHF